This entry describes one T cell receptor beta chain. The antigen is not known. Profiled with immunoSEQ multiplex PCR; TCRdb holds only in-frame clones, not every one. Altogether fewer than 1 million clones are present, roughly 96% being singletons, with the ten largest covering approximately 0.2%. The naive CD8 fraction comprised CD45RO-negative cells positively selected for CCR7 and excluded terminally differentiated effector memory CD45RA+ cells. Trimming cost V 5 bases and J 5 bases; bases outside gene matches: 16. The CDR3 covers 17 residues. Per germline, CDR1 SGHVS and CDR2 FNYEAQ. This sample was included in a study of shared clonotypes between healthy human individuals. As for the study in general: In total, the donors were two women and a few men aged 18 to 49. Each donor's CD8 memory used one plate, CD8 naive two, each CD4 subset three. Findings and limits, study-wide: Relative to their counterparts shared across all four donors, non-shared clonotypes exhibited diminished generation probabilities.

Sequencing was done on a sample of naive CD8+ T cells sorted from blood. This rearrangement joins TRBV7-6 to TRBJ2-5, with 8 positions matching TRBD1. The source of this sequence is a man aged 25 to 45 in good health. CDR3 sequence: CASSRGVAGGLVETQYF. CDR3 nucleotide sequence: TGTGCCAGCAGCCGAGGTGTGGCAGGGGGCTTGGTGGAGACCCAGTACTTC.